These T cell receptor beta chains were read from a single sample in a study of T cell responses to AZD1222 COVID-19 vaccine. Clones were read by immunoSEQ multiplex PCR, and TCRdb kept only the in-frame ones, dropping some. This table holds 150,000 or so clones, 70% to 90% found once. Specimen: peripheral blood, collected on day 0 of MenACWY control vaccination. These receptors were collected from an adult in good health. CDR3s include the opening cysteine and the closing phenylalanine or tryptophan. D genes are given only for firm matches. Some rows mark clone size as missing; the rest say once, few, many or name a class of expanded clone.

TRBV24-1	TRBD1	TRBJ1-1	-	CATSPGQGDTEAFF	TGTGCCACCAGTCCAGGACAGGGAGACACTGAAGCTTTCTTT
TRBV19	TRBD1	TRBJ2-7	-	CACRGQDLEQYF	TGTGCCTGCCGGGGACAGGACCTCGAGCAGTACTTC
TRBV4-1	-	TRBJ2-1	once	CASSQVPGWGTVEFF	TGCGCCAGCAGCCAAGTCCCCGGTTGGGGAACCGTTGAGTTCTTC
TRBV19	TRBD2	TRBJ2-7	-	CASSTLAGPSYEQYF	TGTGCCAGTAGTACACTAGCGGGACCCTCCTACGAGCAGTACTTC
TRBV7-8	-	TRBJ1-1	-	CASSLRRTLPNTEAFF	TGTGCCAGCAGCTTACGACGAACACTACCCAACACTGAAGCTTTCTTT
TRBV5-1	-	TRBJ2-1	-	CASSLEQRTEQFF	TGCGCCAGCAGCTTGGAGCAACGGACTGAGCAGTTCTTC
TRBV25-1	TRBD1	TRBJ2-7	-	CASSEWGTGEHMEQYF	TGTGCCAGCAGTGAATGGGGGACAGGGGAACACATGGAGCAGTACTTC
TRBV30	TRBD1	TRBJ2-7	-	CAWSLQGGYEQYF	TGTGCCTGGAGTCTACAGGGGGGATACGAGCAGTACTTC
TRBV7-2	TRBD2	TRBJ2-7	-	CASRGGREQYF	TGTGCCAGCCGGGGGGGCCGGGAGCAGTACTTC
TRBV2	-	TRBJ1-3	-	CASKEGQPGNTIYF	TGTGCCAGCAAGGAAGGGCAGCCAGGAAACACCATATATTTT
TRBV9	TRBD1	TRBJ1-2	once	CASQQGGNYGYTF	TGTGCCAGTCAACAGGGGGGGAACTATGGCTACACCTTC
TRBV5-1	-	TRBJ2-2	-	CASSLAGMDTGELFF	TGCGCCAGCAGCTTGGCGGGCATGGACACCGGGGAGCTGTTTTTT
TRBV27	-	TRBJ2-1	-	CASSFGTNNEQFF	TGTGCCAGCAGTTTCGGGACCAACAATGAGCAGTTCTTC